Following are 32 T cell receptor beta chains from one sample sequenced in a study of molecular identifiers for immune sequencing clone quantification (dated by TCRdb to the late 2010s). The method behind the library was PCR. TCRdb names NextSeq 500 as the instrument used. TCRdb handled the public reads itself, with Q25 trimming in fastp and clone calling in MiXCR, and kept productive beta chains. CDR3 protein sequences are deduplicated, and each keeps its most common genes and DNA. This sample is represented by 400,000 to 600,000 distinct CDR3 sequences; 25% of them were singletons. The top ten constitute around 0.79% of the sample. The sequencing sample was made of naive CD8+ T cells from blood, with Jurkat cell RNA spiked in. Per the publication, the cell subset or site label means: FACS-sorted CD8+CD4-CCR7+CD45RA+ naive T cells. These receptors were collected from a human donor in good health. Some libraries in this study had Jurkat cell RNA spiked in.

This sequence joins TRBV4-3 and TRBJ1-1; 8 bases match TRBD1. CDR1 and CDR2 (germline): LGHNA, YSLEER. This CDR3 comprises 15 residues. V lost 1 base, J lost 1 base, and 2 bases stayed unmatched. The DNA for the CDR3 is TGCGCCAGCAGCCAAGCGGACAGGGCGAACACTGAAGCTTTCTTT. Translating gives CASSQADRANTEAFF.

As to this clonotype: A much larger clone sits a single nucleotide away, making a read error possible. V is TRBV5-6 and J is TRBJ1-1, with 10 nucleotides matching TRBD1. CDR3 length: 17 amino acids. V was pared by 4 bases and J by 0 bases, with 9 bases of the junction left unmatched. The germline CDR1 and CDR2 sequences are SGHDT and YYEEEE. The CDR3 nucleotides are TGTGCCAGCAGCACGGGAGGGACAGGGGCCCTGAACACTGAAGCTTTCTTT. Translation gives CASSTGGTGALNTEAFF.

There are many counts of this clonotype. The chain uses TRBV28 and TRBJ2-3; D perhaps matches TRBD2 (6 bases). The V end lost 8 bases, the J end lost 1 base, and 16 bases lay between the germline ends. Germline assignment: CDR1 MDHEN and CDR2 SYDVKM. CDR3 length: 15 residues. The CDR3 reads CASSLVGEGTDTQYF. The CDR3 DNA sequence: TGTGCCAGCTCCTTGGTGGGGGAGGGCACAGATACGCAGTATTTT.

This clonotype was found many times. The J gene is TRBJ2-5, the V gene TRBV5-5; D gene ambiguous. The CDR3 contains 14 residues. Germline CDR1 SGHKS, CDR2 YYEKEE (reference sequence). V was cut by 4 bases and J by 2 bases, with 12 bases left in between. Here the CDR3 DNA reads TGTGCCAGCAGCCCGGGTTATCTGCAAGAGACCCAGTACTTC. Protein: CASSPGYLQETQYF. The full variable domain, rest sourced from reference TRBV5-5 and TRBJ2-5, is DAGVTQSPTHLIKTRGQQVTLRCSPISGHKSVSWYQQVLGQGPQFIFQYYEKEERGRGNFPDRFSARQFPNYSSELNVNALLLGDSALYLCASSPGYLQETQYFGPGTRLLVL.

Only a few counts were recorded for this clonotype. The V gene is TRBV2, the J gene TRBJ1-3; the D is unclear. CDR1 is SNHLY and CDR2 is FYNNEI in the germline V gene. The CDR3 has 13 residues. Trimming took 6 bases from V and 2 from J, leaving 8 bases between them. The CDR3 coding sequence is TGTGCCAGCAGCGACTGGCCTGGAAACACCATATATTTT. This sequence encodes CASSDWPGNTIYF.

This clonotype was found many times. The chain carries TRBV7-2 and TRBJ1-1, with a possible D match to TRBD1 (5 bases). This CDR3 is built from 14 residues. The V gene's germline CDR1 is SGHTA and CDR2 FQGNSA. Between the trimmed V and J ends, which lost 5 bases and 3 bases, there was a span of 13 bases. The CDR3 nucleotides are TGTGCCAGCAGCCCGTTGACAGCCTACACTGAAGCTTTCTTT. This codes for CASSPLTAYTEAFF.

Remarks on this clonotype: Since a much larger clone is just one base distant, this may be a read error. The chain is built from TRBV29-1 and TRBJ2-7; 7 bases agree with TRBD2. Germline CDR1 is SQVTM and CDR2 is ANQGSEA. The length of the CDR3 is 13 residues. The CDR3 here is CSVEASGPYAQYF. CDR3 bases: TGCAGCGTTGAGGCTAGCGGACCCTACGCGCAGTACTTC.

The rearrangement uses TRBV20-1 and TRBJ2-5; the D call may be TRBD1 or TRBD2 (5 bases each). CDR1 and CDR2 (germline): DFQATT, SNEGSKA (reference sequence). The CDR3 length is 13 residues. V was shortened by 0 bases and J by 5 bases, with 10 bases between the two germline ends. This CDR3 is CSARDRWGETQYF. The CDR3 bases are TGCAGTGCTAGAGATCGCTGGGGGGAGACCCAGTACTTC.

This clonotype has a count of ten or more. The V call is TRBV5-1, the J call TRBJ2-7; TRBD1 agrees at 7 bases. There are 12 residues in the CDR3. The germline V gene encodes CDR1 SGHRS and CDR2 YFSETQ. V trimming: 4 bases; J trimming: 7 bases; junction bases outside the gene matches: 5. CDR3 region: CASSLQDREQYF. The DNA for the CDR3 is TGCGCCAGCAGCCTTCAGGACAGGGAGCAGTACTTC. Together with reference TRBV5-1 and TRBJ2-7, the CDR3 gives the full variable domain: KAGVTQTPRYLIKTRGQQVTLSCSPISGHRSVSWYQQTPGQGLQFLFEYFSETQRNKGNFPGRFSGRQFSNSRSEMNVSTLELGDSALYLCASSLQDREQYFGPGTRLTVT.

The CDR3 sequence: CASSAQFGANEKLFF. CDR3 coding DNA: TGTGCCAGCAGTGCACAATTCGGGGCTAATGAAAAACTGTTTTTT. The chain has TRBV12-3 or TRBV12-4 and TRBJ1-4; D gene unclear. The CDR3 extends over 15 amino acids. V lost 5 bases and J lost 3, with 13 bases in between.

This clonotype was observed at least ten times. The J gene is TRBJ1-1, the V gene TRBV6-6; the match to TRBD1 covers 7 bases. The CDR3 consists of 12 residues. The V segment lost 11 bases and the J segment 7 bases; nucleotides outside the gene matches: 10. The germline gives CDR1 MNHNY, CDR2 SVGAGI (reference sequence). The CDR3 nucleotides are TGTGCCGGGGGACAGCTCTTTGGTGAAGCTTTCTTT. Translating gives CAGGQLFGEAFF.

This clonotype was detected many times. The chain links TRBV2 to TRBJ2-5; D is possibly TRBD1 (5 bases). Trimming took off 3 bases at V and 1 base at J, with 9 bases between the two ends. This CDR3 has 14 residues. Germline V gene data show CDR1 as SNHLY and CDR2 as FYNNEI. In DNA, the CDR3 is TGTGCCAGCAGTGATCAGGGCTCCCAAGAGACCCAGTACTTC. This gives the protein CASSDQGSQETQYF.

This clonotype was detected only a few times. This rearrangement joins TRBV6-6 to TRBJ1-1, with 9 positions matching TRBD1. The germline gives CDR1 MNHNY, CDR2 SVGAGI (reference sequence). V lost 7 bases and J lost 3; bases outside the gene matches: 12. The CDR3 is made up of 16 amino acids. The CDR3 spells CASNPLLRDRDTEAFF. CDR3 nucleotides: TGTGCCAGCAATCCACTCCTCCGGGACAGGGACACTGAAGCTTTCTTT.

The rearrangement uses TRBV12-3 or TRBV12-4 and TRBJ2-3; tentative D call: TRBD2 (5 bases). There are 14 residues in the CDR3. Trimming took off 3 bases at V and 2 bases at J, with 9 bases between the two ends. CDR3 in amino acids: CASSLRTYTDTQYF. In DNA, the CDR3 is TGTGCCAGCAGTTTGAGGACTTACACAGATACGCAGTATTTT.

CDR3 nucleotides: TGTGCCAGCAATAAGGCCGGGACAAAGCTTGGGGTAAACGAAAAACTGTTTTTT. This codes for CASNKAGTKLGVNEKLFF. The rearrangement links TRBV28 to TRBJ1-4; possibly TRBD1 for D (6 bases). Trimming shortened V by 7 bases and J by 8 bases, and 29 bases separated the two germline ends. Germline V CDR1 and CDR2: MDHEN, SYDVKM. This CDR3 comprises 18 residues.

This chain uses TRBV12-3 or TRBV12-4 with TRBJ1-2; the match to TRBD1 covers 12 bases. The CDR3 covers 15 residues. V shed 6 bases and J 7 bases; nucleotides not matched to a gene: 9. Here the CDR3 reads CASSRDRGRFPGYTF. The CDR3 nucleotides read TGTGCCAGCAGCCGGGACAGGGGGCGGTTTCCTGGCTACACCTTC.

The chain combines TRBV14 with TRBJ1-6, with D hard to call. Looked up from germline, CDR1 is SGHDN and CDR2 is FVKESK. This CDR3 spans 15 amino acids. The V end lost 1 base, the J end lost 4 bases, and 8 bases lay between the germline ends. For the CDR3, the DNA is TGTGCCAGCAGCCAAGCTTTCGGGTATAATTCACCCCTCCACTTT. Translating it yields CASSQAFGYNSPLHF.

The table lists this clonotype with many counts. V gene TRBV12-3 or TRBV12-4 combines with J gene TRBJ2-7; no firm D call. V dropped 5 bases and J dropped 7 bases, with 12 bases sitting between them. CDR3 length equals 12 residues. The CDR3 loop is CASSLRFWEQYF. The CDR3 nucleotides are TGTGCCAGCAGTCTGCGGTTTTGGGAGCAGTACTTC.

The gene calls are TRBV9 and TRBJ2-3; 8 bases match TRBD2. This CDR3 has 15 residues. The ends lost 3 bases at V and 4 bases at J; junction bases unmatched: 7. Germline CDR1 reads SGDLS; CDR2 reads YYNGEE. CDR3 region: CASSEAGDSADTQYF. The CDR3 DNA reads TGTGCCAGCAGCGAAGCGGGGGATAGCGCAGATACGCAGTATTTT.

As to this clonotype: A single base separates this from a much larger clone, so it may be a read error. V usage is TRBV4-1 and J usage is TRBJ1-3; no clear D gene. CDR3 size: 15 residues. Per germline, CDR1 MGHRA and CDR2 YSYEKL. The CDR3 nucleotides read TGCGCCAGCAGCCAAGATGCCATCTCTGGAAACACCATATGTTTT. Translating gives CASSQDAISGNTICF.

This clonotype was observed a handful of times. V and J are TRBV3-1 and TRBJ2-7; D perhaps matches TRBD1 (6 bases). From germline, CDR1 is LGHDT and CDR2 YNNKEL (reference sequence). V was pared by 3 bases and J by 3 bases, with 12 bases between. The CDR3 totals 14 residues. This CDR3 reads CASSHYGTLYEQYF. CDR3 nucleotides: TGTGCCAGCAGCCATTATGGGACACTCTACGAGCAGTACTTC.

The table lists this clonotype with a few counts. This chain connects TRBV19 to TRBJ2-3; 9 bases fit TRBD1. This CDR3 contains 15 residues. With V trimmed by 4 bases and J by 3 bases, 5 bases remained unmatched. Germline CDR1 LNHDA, CDR2 SQIVND (reference sequence). Here the CDR3 DNA reads TGTGCCAGTAGTAAACAGGGGGCCTGGACAGATACGCAGTATTTT. Translation: CASSKQGAWTDTQYF.

For this clonotype: Relative to the germline gene, one junction end is altered; a read error may explain this. The V call is TRBV6-5, the J call TRBJ2-7; tentatively, D is TRBD2 (5 bases). Germline CDR1 is MNHEY and CDR2 is SVGAGI. The CDR3 length is 13 residues. The CDR3 is CASRAGMTYEQNF. In nucleotides, the CDR3 is TGTGCCAGCAGGGCCGGGATGACCTACGAGCAGAACTTC.

This clonotype was counted only a few times. The chain links TRBV2 to TRBJ2-7, with 10 bases that match TRBD1. The CDR3 sequence is 13 residues long. The V segment lost 1 base and the J segment 8 bases; nucleotides outside the gene matches: 2. Germline lookup yields CDR1 SNHLY and CDR2 FYNNEI. CDR3 sequence (DNA): TGTGCCAGCAGTGAAGGGGACAGGGGTAAGCAGTACTTC. This sequence encodes CASSEGDRGKQYF.

This clonotype was found many times. The V gene is TRBV5-1, the J gene TRBJ2-7, with TRBD1 identical over 9 bases. Germline loops: CDR1 SGHRS, CDR2 YFSETQ. The CDR3 covers 16 residues. V lost 1 base, J lost 2 bases, and 7 bases stayed unmatched. The CDR3 DNA follows: TGCGCCAGCAGCTTGACCGGACAGGGGCCCACCTACGAGCAGTACTTC. As protein: CASSLTGQGPTYEQYF.

This chain connects TRBV11-2 to TRBJ2-7; 7 positions match TRBD1. Trimming at V came to 1 base and at J to 0 bases, leaving 6 bases not matched to a gene. The germline CDR1 and CDR2 sequences are SGHAT and FQNNGV. The CDR3 is 16 residues long. The CDR3 here is CASSLVEWDSSYEQYF. CDR3 coding DNA: TGTGCCAGCAGCTTAGTCGAATGGGACAGCTCCTACGAGCAGTACTTC. Combining the CDR3 with reference TRBV11-2 and TRBJ2-7 gives the whole variable domain EAGVAQSPRYKIIEKRQSVAFWCNPISGHATLYWYQQILGQGPKLLIQFQNNGVVDDSQLPKDRFSAERLKGVDSTLKIQPAKLEDSAVYLCASSLVEWDSSYEQYFGPGTRLTVT.

CDR3 nucleotide sequence: TGTGCCAGCAGCAAGGACACCAATGAGCAGTTCTTC. Amino acids: CASSKDTNEQFF. V gene TRBV9 combines with J gene TRBJ2-1; possible D gene TRBD1, 5 bases. V shed 4 bases and J shed 6 bases, with 8 bases lying between them. From germline, CDR1 is SGDLS and CDR2 YYNGEE. CDR3 size: 12 residues.

This clonotype came up many times. This rearrangement joins TRBV7-2 to TRBJ1-1; D call uncertain. Trimming shortened V by 4 bases and J by 9 bases, and 21 bases separated the two germline ends. The CDR3 has 15 amino acids. In germline, CDR1 is SGHTA, CDR2 FQGNSA. The DNA of the CDR3 is TGTGCCAGCAGCTCGTTTTTCTTGGGTCTGATTAAAGCTTTCTTT. Translation gives CASSSFFLGLIKAFF.

In its sample, this clonotype was seen a few times. V usage is TRBV12-3 or TRBV12-4 and J usage is TRBJ1-2, with unresolved D. The V gene lost 6 bases and the J gene lost 0 bases, with 11 bases spanning the gap. This CDR3 is 14 amino acids long. CDR3: CASRPPYANYGYTF. CDR3 nucleotide sequence: TGTGCCAGCAGACCTCCATACGCTAACTATGGCTACACCTTC.

This clonotype showed up many times. The chain couples TRBV28 to TRBJ2-3; 13 bases match TRBD2. The V gene end was trimmed by 6 bases and the J gene end by 7 bases; junction bases not matched to a gene: 16. CDR1 MDHEN and CDR2 SYDVKM come from the germline V gene. The CDR3 runs to 18 residues. CDR3 in DNA: TGTGCCAGCAGCTTACAATTACCCACTAGCGGGAGGGCAAATACGCAGTATTTT. This gives the protein CASSLQLPTSGRANTQYF.

This clonotype was recorded at least ten times. This rearrangement joins TRBV4-3 to TRBJ2-7; D could derive from TRBD1 or TRBD2 (7 bases each). This CDR3 is built from 15 residues. Per the germline V gene, CDR1 is LGHNA and CDR2 is YSLEER. V lost 4 bases to trimming and J lost 2 bases, with 15 bases between them. The CDR3 loop reads CASSPYQGGTYEQYF. CDR3 bases: TGCGCCAGCAGCCCCTACCAGGGGGGGACCTACGAGCAGTACTTC.

The V and J genes are TRBV13 and TRBJ2-3; maybe TRBD2 (6 bases). Trimming took off 0 bases at V and 3 bases at J, with 10 bases between the two ends. Per germline, CDR1 PRHDT and CDR2 FYEKMQ (reference sequence). The CDR3 loop spans 15 amino acids. The CDR3 sequence: CASSLGGTVTDTQYF. The DNA of the CDR3 is TGTGCCAGCAGCTTAGGGGGGACTGTTACAGATACGCAGTATTTT.